These 20 T cell receptor beta chains were all obtained from the same sample, sequenced in a study of cytomegalovirus exposure and HLA in healthy donors. The PCR made use of 60 Vbeta and 13 Jbeta primers. The protocol was immunoSEQ multiplex PCR, while the TCRdb copy is restricted to in-frame clones and leaves out a portion. The sample contains about 130,000 clones, roughly 80% of which appear only once. The sequenced material came from PBMCs. These receptors originate from a man aged 30 to 45 in good health and CMV-seronegative.

V is TRBV27 and J is TRBJ2-7; 7 nucleotides line up with TRBD1. This CDR3 is built from 14 residues. The V gene end was trimmed by 2 bases and the J gene end by 1 base; junction bases not matched to a gene: 2. Per the germline V gene, CDR1 is MNHEY and CDR2 is SMNVEV (reference sequence). CDR3 bases: TGTGCCAGCAGTTTAACCAGGGGGTCCTACGAGCAGTACTTC. Residues: CASSLTRGSYEQYF.

The chain employs TRBV27 and TRBJ2-5; 9 positions agree with TRBD1. The CDR3 length is 13 residues. Per germline, CDR1 MNHEY and CDR2 SMNVEV (reference sequence). With 6 bases clipped from V and 7 bases from J, the junction kept 6 bases outside the gene matches. The CDR3 is CASSRRQGVTQYF. The CDR3, as DNA: TGTGCCAGCAGCCGCCGACAGGGGGTGACCCAGTACTTC.

The chain couples TRBV6-1 to TRBJ2-3, with unresolved D. Germline-derived CDR1 and CDR2 are MNHNS and SASEGT. V gave up 6 bases and J gave up 2 bases, with 6 bases separating them. The CDR3 totals 12 residues. DNA of the CDR3: TGTGCCAGCAGCCTTTACACAGATACGCAGTATTTT. Protein sequence: CASSLYTDTQYF.

V gene TRBV5-1 combines with J gene TRBJ1-2, with D unclear. With 5 bases removed from V and 3 bases from J, the gap between germline ends came to 14 bases. CDR3 length: 14 residues. Germline lookup yields CDR1 SGHRS and CDR2 YFSETQ. CDR3 sequence: CASRGEGIYYGYTF. The CDR3 nucleotides are TGCGCCAGCAGGGGAGAGGGAATTTACTATGGCTACACCTTC.

This clone was counted a single time. CDR3 residues: CASSLFRGTGELFF. CDR3 DNA: TGTGCCAGCAGTTTATTCCGGGGGACCGGGGAGCTGTTTTTT. The chain couples TRBV28 to TRBJ2-2; D might be TRBD2 (6 bases). The CDR3 has 14 amino acids. CDR1 is MDHEN and CDR2 is SYDVKM in the germline V gene. Trimming stripped 1 base from V and 5 bases from J, with 8 bases between. The whole variable domain, remainder taken from reference TRBV28 and TRBJ2-2, is DVKVTQSSRYLVKRTGEKVFLECVQDMDHENMFWYRQDPGLGLRLIYFSYDVKMKEKGDIPEGYSVSREKKERFSLILESASTNQTSMYLCASSLFRGTGELFFGEGSRLTVL.

This rearrangement joins TRBV6-1 to TRBJ1-3; 10 nucleotides agree with TRBD1. The ends lost 4 bases at V and 2 bases at J; junction bases unmatched: 5. This CDR3 region has 16 residues. Germline CDR1 MNHNS, CDR2 SASEGT. CDR3 sequence: CASSARQGAAGNTIYF. CDR3 nucleotide sequence: TGTGCCAGCAGTGCCCGACAGGGGGCGGCTGGAAACACCATATATTTT.

The chain uses TRBV6-1 and TRBJ1-3, with TRBD1 matching 7 bases. J was trimmed by 3 bases and V by 6 bases; bases with no gene match: 2. Germline assignment: CDR1 MNHNS and CDR2 SASEGT. This CDR3 comprises 13 residues. For the CDR3, the DNA is TGTGCCAGCAGCGACAGGGATGGAAACACCATATATTTT. Protein sequence: CASSDRDGNTIYF.

The J gene is TRBJ1-5, the V gene TRBV2; D ambiguous. Trimming shortened V by 3 bases and J by 10 bases, and 16 bases separated the two germline ends. The CDR3 runs to 14 residues. CDR1 SNHLY and CDR2 FYNNEI come from the germline V gene. The CDR3 is CASSDPSRSRPQHF. CDR3 nucleotide sequence: TGTGCCAGCAGTGATCCCAGCAGGTCCAGACCCCAGCATTTT.

This clone appeared a few times. The genes are TRBV5-6 and TRBJ2-7; TRBD2 agrees at 9 bases. The V and J ends lost 6 bases and 5 bases, in that order; junction bases with no gene match: 15. The length of the CDR3 is 16 residues. The germline V gene encodes CDR1 SGHDT and CDR2 YYEEEE. Here the CDR3 reads CASTQMGAGGQDEQYF. The CDR3 DNA is TGTGCCAGCACCCAAATGGGAGCGGGAGGACAGGACGAGCAGTACTTC.

This clone was detected only a few times. The V gene is TRBV7-9, the J gene TRBJ2-6; TRBD1 might be the D (5 bases). This CDR3 region has 17 residues. Trimming left V 3 bases short and J 1 base short, with 13 bases between. Germline CDR1 is SEHNR and CDR2 is FQNEAQ (reference sequence). The CDR3 loop is CASSLAIGQSGANVLTF. The CDR3, as DNA: TGTGCCAGCAGCTTGGCGATCGGACAATCTGGGGCCAACGTCCTGACTTTC.

The chain uses TRBV27 and TRBJ1-2, with 8 bases aligning to TRBD1. J was trimmed by 4 bases and V by 5 bases; bases with no gene match: 3. Germline assignment: CDR1 MNHEY and CDR2 SMNVEV (reference sequence). The CDR3 contains 13 residues. The CDR3 DNA follows: TGTGCCAGCAGTGAGGACAGGGTCTATGGCTACACCTTC. Translating gives CASSEDRVYGYTF.

This chain joins TRBV9 and TRBJ2-5; 10 nucleotides line up with TRBD2. With V trimmed by 4 bases and J by 5 bases, 8 bases remained unmatched. From germline, CDR1 is SGDLS and CDR2 YYNGEE. The CDR3 consists of 15 residues. Here the CDR3 reads CASSPNSGRQETQYF. CDR3 sequence (DNA): TGTGCCAGCAGCCCGAATAGCGGGAGGCAGGAGACCCAGTACTTC.

The CDR3 is CASSEAPTEAFF. The CDR3 nucleotides read TGTGCCAGCAGTGAAGCCCCTACTGAAGCTTTCTTT. The genes are TRBV2 and TRBJ1-1, with unresolved D. This CDR3 has 12 residues. V dropped 0 bases and J dropped 5 bases, with 4 bases sitting between them. CDR1 SNHLY and CDR2 FYNNEI come from the germline V gene. Combining the CDR3 with reference TRBV2 and TRBJ1-1 gives the whole variable domain EPEVTQTPSHQVTQMGQEVILRCVPISNHLYFYWYRQILGQKVEFLVSFYNNEISEKSEIFDDQFSVERPDGSNFTLKIRSTKLEDSAMYFCASSEAPTEAFFGQGTRLTVV.

The chain is built from TRBV28 and TRBJ1-2; 7 bases align to TRBD1. The length of the CDR3 is 13 residues. V trimming: 6 bases; J trimming: 3 bases; junction bases outside the gene matches: 4. CDR1 and CDR2 (germline): MDHEN, SYDVKM. CDR3 loop: CASRQGQYYGYTF. The CDR3 nucleotides are TGTGCCAGCAGACAGGGACAGTACTATGGCTACACCTTC.

This chain connects TRBV19 to TRBJ1-1; D not resolved. V was clipped by 11 bases and J by 1 base, with 8 bases between them. The CDR3 runs 11 residues. Germline CDR1 and CDR2: LNHDA and SQIVND (reference sequence). The CDR3 loop reads CASQSNTEAFF. The CDR3 coding sequence is TGTGCCTCACAGTCGAACACTGAAGCTTTCTTT.

This rearrangement joins TRBV18 to TRBJ2-7; TRBD1 matches at 8 bases. V dropped 8 bases and J dropped 3; count of bases not matched to a gene: 9. The CDR3 loop spans 14 amino acids. The germline gives CDR1 KGHSH, CDR2 LQKENI. Here the CDR3 DNA reads TGTGCCAGCAAAGAAAGGACAGGGAGCTACGAGCAGTACTTC. Translated: CASKERTGSYEQYF.

The rearrangement uses TRBV14 and TRBJ2-1; 12 bases fit TRBD2. Per germline, CDR1 SGHDN and CDR2 FVKESK. The CDR3 has 16 residues. J lost 4 bases, V lost 5 bases, and 6 bases had no gene match. CDR3 in amino acids: CASSTTSGSRYNEQFF. The CDR3 nucleotides are TGTGCCAGCAGCACGACTAGCGGGAGTCGGTACAATGAGCAGTTCTTC.

This clone appeared once. This chain joins TRBV5-1 and TRBJ2-7; tentatively, D is TRBD2 (5 bases). Per germline, CDR1 SGHRS and CDR2 YFSETQ. Trimming took off 4 bases at V and 6 bases at J, with 17 bases between the two ends. This CDR3 has 14 amino acids. CDR3 amino acids: CASSNGLPMSEQYF. The CDR3 region has the DNA TGCGCCAGCAGCAACGGACTGCCCATGAGCGAGCAGTACTTC.

This sequence joins TRBV30 and TRBJ1-1; 9 nucleotides match TRBD1. Germline V gives CDR1 GTSNPN, CDR2 SVGIG (reference sequence). The CDR3 covers 14 residues. Trimming cost V 5 bases and J 7 bases; bases outside gene matches: 11. CDR3 amino acids: CAWAITGGGGEAFF. In nucleotides, the CDR3 is TGTGCCTGGGCCATTACAGGGGGCGGAGGTGAAGCTTTCTTT.

This rearrangement joins TRBV19 to TRBJ2-2; 8 positions agree with TRBD1. In germline, CDR1 is LNHDA, CDR2 SQIVND (reference sequence). V trimming: 4 bases; J trimming: 5 bases; junction bases outside the gene matches: 3. This CDR3 is built from 14 residues. This chain's CDR3 is CASSTQGATGELFF. In nucleotides, the CDR3 is TGTGCCAGTAGTACGCAGGGGGCAACCGGGGAGCTGTTTTTT.